This T cell receptor beta chain was sequenced during a study of blood T cell repertoires in COVID-19. On this clone itself: The same CDR3 arises from other DNA sequences in this sample as well.

Libraries were prepared by immunoSEQ multiplex PCR; TCRdb keeps only in-frame clonotypes and omits some of them. Among almost 250,000 clones, about 84% were seen once, and the ten largest hold approximately 5%. This sequence originates from an elderly woman with COVID-19, enrolled during active disease. Sequences were obtained from peripheral blood.

CDR3 sequence reads: CASSAGTANTEAFF. DNA of the CDR3: TGCGCCAGCAGCGCGGGGACGGCCAACACTGAAGCTTTCTTT. The V gene is TRBV5-1, the J gene TRBJ1-1; D possibly corresponds to TRBD1 (5 bases). Germline V gene sequence: CDR1 SGHRS, CDR2 YFSETQ. This CDR3 comprises 14 residues. Trimming shortened V by 4 bases and J by 2 bases, and 12 bases separated the two germline ends.